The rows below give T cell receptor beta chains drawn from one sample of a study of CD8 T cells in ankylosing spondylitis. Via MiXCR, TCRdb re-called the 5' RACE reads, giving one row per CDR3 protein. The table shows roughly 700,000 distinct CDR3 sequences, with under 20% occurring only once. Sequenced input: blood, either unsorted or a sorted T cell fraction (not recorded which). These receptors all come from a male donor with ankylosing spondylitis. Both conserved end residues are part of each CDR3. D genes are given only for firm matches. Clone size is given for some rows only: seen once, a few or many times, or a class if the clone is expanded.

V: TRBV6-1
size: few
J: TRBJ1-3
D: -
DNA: TGTGCCAGCAGAAGATTCTCTGGAAACACCATATATTTT
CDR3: CASRRFSGNTIYF

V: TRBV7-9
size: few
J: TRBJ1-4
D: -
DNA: TGTGCCAGCAGCTGGGTCACCGGGGTTTCGGCTAATGAAAAACTGTTTTTT
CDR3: CASSWVTGVSANEKLFF

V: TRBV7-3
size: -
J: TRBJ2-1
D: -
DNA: TGTGCCAGCAGCTTGGTTAAGGGTGAGCAGTTCTTC
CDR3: CASSLVKGEQFF

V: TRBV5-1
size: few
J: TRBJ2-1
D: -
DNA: TGCGCCAGCAGCTTGGCGGGGCAGGGCTGGAATGAGCAGTTCTTC
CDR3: CASSLAGQGWNEQFF

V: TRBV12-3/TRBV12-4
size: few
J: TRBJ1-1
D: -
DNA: TGTGCCAGCAGTTTGATAGGGGATGAAGCTTTCTTT
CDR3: CASSLIGDEAFF

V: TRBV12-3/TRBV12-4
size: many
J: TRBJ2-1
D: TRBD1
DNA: TGTGCCAGCAGCAGGCGGACAGGGGAGATGGATGAGCAGTTCTTC
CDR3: CASSRRTGEMDEQFF

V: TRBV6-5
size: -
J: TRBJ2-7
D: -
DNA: TGTGCCAGCAGTTACAGGATCCTCCCCGGGGCCTCCTACGAGCAGTACTTC
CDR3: CASSYRILPGASYEQYF

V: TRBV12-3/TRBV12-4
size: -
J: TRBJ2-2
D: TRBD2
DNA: TGTGCCAGCAGGGCCGTCACTAGCGGGAGGGCCCACACCGGGGAGCTGTTTTTT
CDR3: CASRAVTSGRAHTGELFF

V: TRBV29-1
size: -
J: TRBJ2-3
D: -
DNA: TGCAGCGTTGTGGGAGGCCGGGGAAGGGCAGATACGCAGTATTTT
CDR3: CSVVGGRGRADTQYF

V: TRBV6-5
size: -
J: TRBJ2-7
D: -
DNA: -
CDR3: CASSSSPQGYEQYF

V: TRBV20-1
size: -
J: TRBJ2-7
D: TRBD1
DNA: TGCAGTGCTAGAGATACAGGGGGCGCCTTCTACGAGCAGTACTTC
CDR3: CSARDTGGAFYEQYF

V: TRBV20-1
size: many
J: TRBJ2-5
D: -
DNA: TGCAGTGCTAGGGGAATAGCGCCCGAACCAACTGGGACCCAGTACTTC
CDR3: CSARGIAPEPTGTQYF

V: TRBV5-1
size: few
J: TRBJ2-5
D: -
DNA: TGCGCCAGCAGCGGGGGTAGGGCGCAAGAGACCCAGTACTTC
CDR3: CASSGGRAQETQYF

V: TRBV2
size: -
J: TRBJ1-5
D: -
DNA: TGTGCCAGCAGTGAATCATGGCAGATCTATCAGCCCCAGCATTTT
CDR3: CASSESWQIYQPQHF

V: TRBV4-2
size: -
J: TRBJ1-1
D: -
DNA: TGTGCCAGCAGCCACACGGACAGGAACACTGAAGCTTTCTTT
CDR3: CASSHTDRNTEAFF

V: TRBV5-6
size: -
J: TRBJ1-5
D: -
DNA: TGTGCCAGCAGCTTCACGCAGGAGTGGGGTCAGCCCCAGCATTTT
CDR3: CASSFTQEWGQPQHF

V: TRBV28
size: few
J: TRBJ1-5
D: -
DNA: TGTGCCAGCAGTCTTAACCGGGACAAATATTTT
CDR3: CASSLNRDKYF

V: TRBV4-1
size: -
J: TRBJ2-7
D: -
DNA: TGCGCCAGCAGCCCACCTGGGACACCCTCGCAGCAGTACTTC
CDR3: CASSPPGTPSQQYF

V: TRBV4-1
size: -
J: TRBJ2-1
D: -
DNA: TGCGCCAGCAGCTACGGGGGAAAGTCCTACAATGAGCAGTTCTTC
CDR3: CASSYGGKSYNEQFF

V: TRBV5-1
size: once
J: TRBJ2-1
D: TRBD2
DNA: TGCGCCAGCAGCTTGAGCCGGGAGGGAGTATCATACAATGAGCAGTTCTTC
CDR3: CASSLSREGVSYNEQFF

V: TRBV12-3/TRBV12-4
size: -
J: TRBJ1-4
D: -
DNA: TGTGCCAGCAGCCATATCAGCGACAGTTTAGGAAAACTGTTTTTT
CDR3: CASSHISDSLGKLFF

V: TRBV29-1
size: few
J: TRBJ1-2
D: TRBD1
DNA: TGCAGCGTTGACGGGACAGGGGGCACCTATGGCTACACCTTC
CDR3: CSVDGTGGTYGYTF

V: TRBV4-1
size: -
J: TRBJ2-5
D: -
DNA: TGCGCCAGCAGCCAAGATCCGGCAAGACAGGCCCAAGAGACCCAGTACTTC
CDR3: CASSQDPARQAQETQYF

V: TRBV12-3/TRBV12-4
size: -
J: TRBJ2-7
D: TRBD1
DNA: TGTGCCAGCACCCAAGGGAGGACAGGGTACTACGAGCAGTACTTC
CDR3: CASTQGRTGYYEQYF

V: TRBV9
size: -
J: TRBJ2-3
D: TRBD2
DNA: TGTGCCAGCAGCGCTAGCGGGGGGCCTCCAGATACGCAGTATTTT
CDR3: CASSASGGPPDTQYF

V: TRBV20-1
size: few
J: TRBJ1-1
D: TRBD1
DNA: TGCAGTGCTAGAGACCGGGGAGGACAGGGCACTGAAGCTTTCTTT
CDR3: CSARDRGGQGTEAFF

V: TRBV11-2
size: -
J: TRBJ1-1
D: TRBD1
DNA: TGTGCCAGCAGCACCCGACTCGGGACAGACACTGAAGCTTTCTTT
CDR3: CASSTRLGTDTEAFF

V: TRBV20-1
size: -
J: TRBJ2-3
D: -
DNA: TGCAGTGCTAGAGATCTAGGGACTAGCACAGATACGCAGTATTTT
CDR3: CSARDLGTSTDTQYF

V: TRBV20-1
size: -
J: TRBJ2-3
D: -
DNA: TGCAGTGCCGTCAGGGACCGGAGAGATACGCAGTATTTT
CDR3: CSAVRDRRDTQYF

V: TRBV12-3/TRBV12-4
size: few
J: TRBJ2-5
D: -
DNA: TGTGCCAGCAGTTTCCTGGAGGAGACCCAGTACTTC
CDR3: CASSFLEETQYF

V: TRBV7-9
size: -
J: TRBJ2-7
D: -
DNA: TGTGCCAGCAGCGCAGGGGACTACCAATTTGAGCAGTACTTC
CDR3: CASSAGDYQFEQYF

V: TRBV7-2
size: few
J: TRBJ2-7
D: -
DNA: TGTGCCAGCAGCTCCCTAAGCCCCGGGAGCTACGAGCAGTACTTC
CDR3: CASSSLSPGSYEQYF

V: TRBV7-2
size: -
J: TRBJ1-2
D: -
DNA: TGTGCCAGCAGCTTAGGAGCAGGTCGGGTTGGCTACACCTTC
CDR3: CASSLGAGRVGYTF

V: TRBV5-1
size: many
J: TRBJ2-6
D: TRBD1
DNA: TGCGCCAGCAGCTTGCGACAGGGGGTATCTGGGGCCAACGTCCTGACTTTC
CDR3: CASSLRQGVSGANVLTF

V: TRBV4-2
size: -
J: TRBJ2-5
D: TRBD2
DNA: TGTGCCAGCAGCCAAGATGCCGGGACTATACGTGAGACCCAGTACTTC
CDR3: CASSQDAGTIRETQYF

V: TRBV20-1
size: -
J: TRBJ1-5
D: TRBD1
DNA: TGCAGTGCAACATCGGGACAGAAAAATCAGCCCCAGCATTTT
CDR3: CSATSGQKNQPQHF

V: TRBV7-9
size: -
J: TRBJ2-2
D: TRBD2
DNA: TGTGCCAGCAGCTTATCTAGCGGGAGGACCGGGGAGCTGTTTTTT
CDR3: CASSLSSGRTGELFF

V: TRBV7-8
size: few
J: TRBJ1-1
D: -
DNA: TGTGCCAGCAGCCGGGGACAAGCGAACACTGAAGCTTTCTTT
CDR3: CASSRGQANTEAFF

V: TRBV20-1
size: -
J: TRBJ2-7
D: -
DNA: TGCAGTGCCCCCCGCAGGGGAGGCGACGAGCAGTACTTC
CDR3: CSAPRRGGDEQYF

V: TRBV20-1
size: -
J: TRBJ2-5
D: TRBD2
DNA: TGCAGTGCTAGAGAAGTAGCGGGGGACCAAGAGACCCAGTACTTC
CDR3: CSAREVAGDQETQYF

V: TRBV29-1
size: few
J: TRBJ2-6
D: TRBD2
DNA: TGCAGCGTTGAAGAAAGGGAGGGTCTGGCTGGGGCCAACGTCCTGACTTTC
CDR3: CSVEEREGLAGANVLTF

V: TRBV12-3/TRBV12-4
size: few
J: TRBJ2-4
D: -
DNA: TGTGCCAGCAGTTTGGACTCGGGGTTAGGATACATTCAGTACTTC
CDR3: CASSLDSGLGYIQYF

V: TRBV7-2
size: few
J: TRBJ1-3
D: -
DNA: TGTGCCAGCAGCTTAGTTTCGGTGGCTGGAAACACCATATATTTT
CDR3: CASSLVSVAGNTIYF

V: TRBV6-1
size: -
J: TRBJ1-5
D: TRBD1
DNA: TGTGCCAGCCGGGACAGGGGTCAGCCCCAGCATTTT
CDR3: CASRDRGQPQHF

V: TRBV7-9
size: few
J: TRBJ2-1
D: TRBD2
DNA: TGTGCCAGCGTTAGCGGGAGGTTCCCTGGACCCTACAATGAGCAGTTCTTC
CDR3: CASVSGRFPGPYNEQFF

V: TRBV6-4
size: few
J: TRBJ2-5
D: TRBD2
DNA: TGTGCCAGCAGTGATGTAGCGGGGGGCCTAGAGACCCAGTACTTC
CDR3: CASSDVAGGLETQYF